Reported below is one T cell receptor beta chain. Its antigen is not identified. Germline CDR1 reads SEHNR; CDR2 reads FQNEAQ (reference sequence). CDR3 length: 14 amino acids. Trimming pared 5 bases from V and 3 bases from J, leaving 14 bases between. This sample is part of a study of a mutant IDH1 vaccine in newly diagnosed glioma. Overall study context: Patients under treatment included 62.5% males and roughly 40% females and had a mean age of roughly 43 years. Regarding the study as a whole: No link was apparently found between pseudoprogression and changes in top peripheral T cell clonotypes.

Time point indicated: week 5, during vaccination. A 20-mer mutant IDH1 peptide at 300 ug was injected subcutaneously with topical imiquimod. New astrocytomas of WHO grade 3 or 4 that were IDH1-mutant and ATRX-lost were found in the donors. TCRdb's copy holds only in-frame clones and misses some; the assay was immunoSEQ multiplex PCR. The profile covers 30,000 to 40,000 clones, with 55% to 60% appearing a single time and more than 9.5% taken by the ten largest. The gene calls are TRBV7-9 and TRBJ2-7; no clear D gene. This clonotype was obtained from a woman aged 18 to 35 with glioma. Sequenced here: PBMCs, sampled from a glioma patient whose treatment included an IDH1 peptide vaccine. The CDR3 is CASSGTDESYEQYF. CDR3 bases: TGTGCCAGCAGCGGTACGGACGAGAGCTACGAGCAGTACTTC.